This T cell receptor beta chain is drawn from a study of blood T cell repertoires in COVID-19 (TCRdb year 2020). Background for the entire study: Samples from collaborators originated in the United States, Italy and Spain and spanned both the acute and convalescent phases of COVID-19. The prospective study material was composed of cDNA or gDNA derived from T cells, B-cell-depleted T cells, or PBMCs. A freely available public database, intended as a resource for researchers studying the immune response to SARS-CoV-2, is where the repertoires were released. The samples were drawn from two sources: the first 160 participants of the ongoing ImmuneRACE study, and fewer than 1,500 subjects contributed by 6 global collaborators. Where available, HLA class I and class II types were taken from metadata supplied by the sample provider and were not determined by assay-based typing. Subjects who had been exposed to COVID-19, were actively infected with it, or had recovered from it provided the deeply sampled blood TCRbeta repertoires that made up the dataset. Sample metadata almost always included a de-identified subject ID, COVID-19 status, age in years and sex. The study at large found these results: How much clinical and demographic metadata was included differed by source and by participant, and the metadata was provided uncurated.

To note about this clone: Its target antigen remains unknown. No base qualities exist here, and no much larger clone lies one base off it.

CDR1 and CDR2 are drawn from the germline V gene (reference sequence): LGHDT, YNNKEL. For this chain, trimming is 5 bases at the V end and 6 bases at the J end, and the number of junction bases without a gene match is 8. The CDR3 covers 15 residues, taking in both the cysteine and the phenylalanine. This entry keeps only the CDR3 DNA: 45 bases, framed from base 1. TCRbeta CDR3 regions were amplified from genomic DNA by means of the immunoSEQ Assay, a bias-controlled multiplex PCR. Per the source publication's procedure: The number of nucleated cells in each sample was estimated from the amplification of reference gene primers within the assay. Sequence reads were collapsed and filtered to measure the absolute abundance of every unique TCRbeta CDR3 rearrangement. For each sample, productive Simpson clonality was calculated as the square root of Simpson's diversity index over productive rearrangements. TCRdb took over this immuneACCESS table, retaining in-frame rearrangements with V and J assigned. Such tables are incomplete; in checked studies, under half of the missing clones stem from an unresolved V gene, and the remainder is unexplained. That table gives V, J and clone size, and the DNA gave D and trimming. Here the sample has more than 150,000 clones; almost 85% occur a single time. Roughly 11% of the sample is held by the ten biggest clonotypes.

Participants in the prospective study were enrolled through a virtual design, were aged roughly 18 to 90 years, and lived in 20 to 30 United States geographic areas. In the prospective study, cohorts were assigned on the basis of participant-reported clinical history obtained from a screening survey and a study questionnaire. ImmuneRACE Cohort 3 recovered participants were defined by two consecutive negative NP/OP PCR tests, healthcare professional clearance, or symptom resolution. In the prospective study, whole blood, serum and a nasopharyngeal or oropharyngeal swab were collected from each participant by mobile phlebotomists. Over a roughly two-month period, participants in the prospective study had the option of providing additional blood draws and questionnaires. Prospective study blood samples were shipped either frozen or at room temperature before DNA extraction.

The rearrangement joined TRBV3-1 (or the pseudogene TRBV3-2) to TRBJ2-4, with TRBD1 identical over 9 junction bases. The TCR originated in a man aged 50 to 59 who had recovered from COVID-19. The sample comprised PBMCs or T cells enriched from blood (not recorded which). CDR3 region: CASSATGGAGNIQYF. The sequence in DNA is TGTGCCAGCAGCGCCACAGGGGGCGCGGGAAACATTCAGTACTTC.